Listed below are T cell receptor beta chains from one sample, sequenced in a study of blood T cell repertoires in COVID-19. Sequencing was performed with immunoSEQ multiplex PCR; in TCRdb, only in-frame clones are kept and a portion is missing. The sample holds about 130,000 clones, about 70% seen once. Sequenced sample: peripheral blood. All receptors come from a woman in her seventies with acute or convalescent COVID-19. The CDR3 runs from the conserved cysteine through the conserved F or W. The D gene is left open where the match is weak. The listing skips clone size in some rows; elsewhere it reads once, few, many or a size class.

NA	TRBJ2-1	TRBD1	TRBV6-5	CASREGTGSSKQFF	TGTGCCAGCAGGGAGGGGACAGGGAGTAGTAAGCAGTTCTTC
few	TRBJ2-1	NA	TRBV25-1	CASSGSTRQFF	TGTGCCAGCAGTGGATCCACGCGGCAGTTCTTC
medium-sized	TRBJ1-5	NA	TRBV21-1	CASSKYRGSNQPQHF	TGTGCCAGCAGCAAATACAGGGGGAGCAATCAGCCCCAGCATTTT
NA	TRBJ1-3	NA	TRBV2	CASKTGTGNTIYF	TGTGCCAGCAAAACAGGGACTGGAAACACCATATATTTT
few	TRBJ2-6	NA	TRBV7-2	CASAQVQANVLTF	TGTGCCAGCGCCCAGGTGCAGGCCAACGTCCTGACTTTC
NA	TRBJ1-1	TRBD1	TRBV6-2/TRBV6-3	CASSYSTRGSFGLTEAFF	TGTGCCAGCAGTTACTCAACCAGGGGGTCATTCGGGCTCACTGAAGCTTTCTTT
NA	TRBJ1-1	NA	TRBV2	CASSRGHLRAEAFF	TGTGCCAGCAGTCGAGGACATCTCAGGGCTGAAGCTTTCTTT
NA	TRBJ2-7	NA	TRBV20-1	CSASQGSSYEQYF	TGCAGTGCTAGTCAGGGGTCCTCCTACGAGCAGTACTTC
NA	TRBJ2-5	TRBD1	TRBV7-8	CASSDRGLGETQYF	TGTGCCAGCAGCGACAGGGGTTTGGGAGAGACCCAGTACTTC
NA	TRBJ2-2	TRBD2	TRBV6-5	CASSSLAGGLSGELFF	TGTGCCAGCAGTTCTTTAGCGGGGGGGCTTTCCGGGGAGCTGTTTTTT
NA	TRBJ2-1	NA	TRBV6-1	CASSERSVAWGDEQFF	TGTGCCAGCAGTGAACGAAGCGTGGCCTGGGGGGATGAGCAGTTCTTC
NA	TRBJ1-1	NA	TRBV27	CASSFWGENTEAFF	TGTGCCAGCAGTTTTTGGGGAGAGAACACTGAAGCTTTCTTT
NA	TRBJ2-2	TRBD1	TRBV28	CASSLIQGNGELFF	TGTGCCAGCAGTTTAATACAGGGGAACGGGGAGCTGTTTTTT
NA	TRBJ1-6	NA	TRBV6-5	CASSYGGGVYSPLHF	TGTGCCAGCAGTTACGGGGGGGGTGTTTATTCACCCCTCCACTTT
NA	TRBJ1-1	NA	TRBV19	CASSIVRGGWSTEAFF	TGTGCCAGTAGTATAGTGAGGGGGGGTTGGAGCACTGAAGCTTTCTTT
few	TRBJ1-1	NA	TRBV6-5	CASSYGQRNTEAFF	TGTGCCAGCAGTTACGGGCAGAGGAACACTGAAGCTTTCTTT
NA	TRBJ2-7	NA	TRBV19	CASSISSTSTYEQYF	TGTGCCAGTAGTATTAGTAGCACTTCGACCTACGAGCAGTACTTC
few	TRBJ2-7	NA	TRBV10-2	CASRREGVVYEQYF	TGCGCCAGCCGGAGGGAGGGGGTGGTCTACGAGCAGTACTTC
NA	TRBJ2-7	NA	TRBV28	CASIKAGGRGREQYF	TGTGCCAGCATTAAGGCTGGTGGCAGGGGACGCGAGCAGTACTTC
once	TRBJ1-1	NA	TRBV5-5	CASSYLQGRYTEAFF	TGTGCCAGCAGCTACCTACAGGGTCGGTACACTGAAGCTTTCTTT
many	TRBJ1-5	TRBD1	TRBV28	CAIRDRGVQPQHF	TGTGCCATTCGGGACAGGGGGGTTCAGCCCCAGCATTTT
NA	TRBJ1-2	TRBD1	TRBV2	CASSEQGADGYTF	TGTGCCAGCAGCGAACAGGGGGCTGATGGCTACACCTTC
NA	TRBJ1-2	NA	TRBV7-2	CALDRIDGYTF	TGTGCCCTCGACAGGATCGATGGCTACACCTTC
NA	TRBJ2-3	TRBD1	TRBV11-2	CASSLSGTGGITDTQYF	TGTGCCAGCAGCTTATCGGGGACAGGGGGCATCACAGATACGCAGTATTTT
many	TRBJ1-2	NA	TRBV5-4	CASSTPGEANYGYTF	TGTGCCAGCAGCACCCCAGGGGAAGCTAACTATGGCTACACCTTC
NA	TRBJ1-1	NA	TRBV12-3/TRBV12-4	CASSSAENTEAFF	TGTGCCAGCAGTTCCGCGGAGAACACTGAAGCTTTCTTT
few	TRBJ2-3	NA	TRBV5-4	CASSLDRQDTQYF	TGTGCCAGCAGCTTGGACAGGCAAGATACGCAGTATTTT
NA	TRBJ2-1	TRBD1	TRBV29-1	CSVESGTGPYNEQFF	TGCAGCGTTGAATCCGGGACAGGGCCCTACAATGAGCAGTTCTTC
NA	TRBJ2-2	NA	TRBV25-1	CASSDFRGPGELFF	TGTGCCAGCAGTGATTTCAGGGGTCCCGGGGAGCTGTTTTTT
NA	TRBJ2-7	NA	TRBV10-3	CAISPGTYEQYF	TGTGCCATCAGCCCAGGGACCTACGAGCAGTACTTC
NA	TRBJ2-1	TRBD2	TRBV7-8	CASSLVVPGTNNEQFF	TGTGCCAGCAGCTTAGTTGTGCCAGGGACTAACAATGAGCAGTTCTTC
NA	TRBJ2-7	TRBD1	TRBV11-2	CASSTHRGYEQYF	TGTGCCAGCAGCACCCACAGGGGATACGAGCAGTACTTC
NA	TRBJ2-7	NA	TRBV7-2	CASSLGGPYEQYF	TGTGCCAGCAGCTTAGGGGGCCCCTACGAGCAGTACTTC
NA	TRBJ2-1	TRBD2	TRBV19	CASSIRETSGTYNEQFF	TGTGCCAGTAGTATACGGGAGACTAGCGGGACGTACAATGAGCAGTTCTTC
NA	TRBJ2-3	TRBD2	TRBV9	CASSVARGASGSPDTQYF	TGTGCCAGCAGCGTAGCTCGAGGTGCTAGCGGGAGCCCGGATACGCAGTATTTT
NA	TRBJ2-7	NA	TRBV5-1	CASSSRTDYEQYF	TGCGCCAGCAGCTCAAGGACAGACTACGAGCAGTACTTC
NA	TRBJ1-4	NA	TRBV15	CATSMHIQAQGEKLFF	TGTGCCACCAGTATGCATATACAGGCGCAGGGTGAAAAACTGTTTTTT
few	TRBJ1-4	TRBD1	TRBV5-8	CASSLGQGKGEKLFF	TGTGCCAGCAGCTTGGGACAGGGAAAAGGAGAAAAACTGTTTTTT
NA	TRBJ2-3	TRBD2	TRBV7-2	CASSYPSGGAGRDTQYF	TGTGCCAGCAGCTACCCTAGCGGGGGGGCCGGTAGAGATACGCAGTATTTT
NA	TRBJ2-7	NA	TRBV6-6	CASSSGRGYEQYF	TGTGCCAGCAGCAGCGGACGGGGCTACGAGCAGTACTTC
NA	TRBJ1-6	NA	TRBV4-3	CASSQRTDNSPLHF	TGCGCCAGCAGCCAACGGACAGATAATTCACCCCTCCACTTT
NA	TRBJ2-1	TRBD2	TRBV6-2/TRBV6-3	CASSFRTSGAIYNEQFF	TGTGCCAGCAGTTTCCGGACTAGCGGGGCTATCTACAATGAGCAGTTCTTC
few	TRBJ2-2	NA	TRBV15	CATSRERTMSGELFF	TGTGCCACCAGCAGAGAAAGGACTATGTCCGGGGAGCTGTTTTTT
few	TRBJ1-2	TRBD1	TRBV15	CATSKKRGQVYGGYTF	TGTGCCACCAGCAAAAAAAGAGGACAGGTCTACGGTGGCTACACCTTC
NA	TRBJ1-1	NA	TRBV3-1/TRBV3-2	CASSQEMSTEAFF	TGTGCCAGCAGCCAAGAGATGAGCACTGAAGCTTTCTTT
NA	TRBJ1-1	TRBD1	TRBV7-9	CASSYKPGTVNTEAFF	TGTGCCAGCAGCTATAAACCCGGGACAGTGAACACTGAAGCTTTCTTT
NA	TRBJ1-2	NA	TRBV3-1/TRBV3-2	CASSRGYYGYTF	TGTGCCAGCAGCCGGGGCTACTATGGCTACACCTTC